This T cell receptor beta chain is drawn from a study of OX40 agonist ivuxolimab in advanced cancers. The CDR3 sequence is 13 residues long. Germline CDR1 reads SEHNR; CDR2 reads FQNEAQ (reference sequence). The germline V and J ends were trimmed by 0 bases and 8 bases, with 8 bases remaining between them. Only one count was recorded for this clone. Method: immunoSEQ multiplex PCR; TCRdb's copy keeps in-frame clones and lacks some. Altogether about 83,000 clones are present, roughly 85% being singletons, with the ten largest covering under 0.75%. This rearrangement joins TRBV7-9 to TRBJ2-1; D remains ambiguous. This TCR was recovered from an adult with an advanced solid tumor such as melanoma, head and neck, liver or kidney cancer. The sequencing here drew on CD4+ or CD8+ T cells sorted from blood, taken in a trial of the OX40 agonist ivuxolimab. CDR3 DNA sequence: TGTGCCAGCAGCTTAGCGATAACGGATGAGCAGTTCTTC. It specifies CASSLAITDEQFF.